What follows are 10 T cell receptor beta chains derived from one specimen sequenced in a study of Ad26.COV2.S vaccination and SARS-CoV-2 variants. Produced via immunoSEQ multiplex PCR; TCRdb's table is partial and in-frame only. The repertoire holds about 460,000 clones, with 89% as singletons. The treatment denotes: roughly 19 received Ad26.COV2.S at low or high dose, single or two shots; 5 received placebo; per-sample allocation not given. Following the first vaccine or placebo injection, samples were taken on day 63. This material consisted of peripheral blood, taken in a trial of Ad26.COV2.S vaccine versus placebo. The receptors stem from a person between 18 and 59 years old who received the Ad26.COV2.S COVID-19 vaccine or a placebo.

This rearrangement joins TRBV4-3 to TRBJ1-4; D not certain. Trimming cost V 4 bases and J 0 bases, with 9 bases left between them. The CDR3 has 15 residues. Germline V gene lookup returns CDR1 LGHNA and CDR2 YSLEER. This chain's CDR3 is CASSLSSATNEKLFF. CDR3 DNA: TGCGCCAGCAGCCTCAGTTCTGCAACTAATGAAAAACTGTTTTTT.

V usage is TRBV9 and J usage is TRBJ2-3; TRBD2 matches at 8 bases. The CDR3 length is 15 residues. Germline assignment: CDR1 SGDLS and CDR2 YYNGEE. Germline trimming cut 4 bases from V and 2 bases from J; bases unmatched to any gene: 6. In DNA form, the CDR3 reads TGTGCCAGCAGCACGGGGGGGCGGCACACAGATACGCAGTATTTT. Translated, it gives CASSTGGRHTDTQYF.

The chain couples TRBV11-3 to TRBJ2-7; TRBD2 matches 9 bases. The germline gives CDR1 SGHNT, CDR2 YENEEA. The CDR3 spans 13 residues. V was pared by 6 bases and J by 7 bases, with 7 bases of the junction left unmatched. This CDR3 reads CASSRGRAGEQYF. The CDR3 DNA sequence: TGTGCCAGCAGTCGCGGGAGGGCGGGGGAGCAGTACTTC.

This chain joins TRBV4-3 and TRBJ1-1; no clear D. This CDR3 has 15 amino acids. CDR1 and CDR2 (germline): LGHNA, YSLEER. The germline V and J ends were trimmed by 2 bases and 4 bases, with 14 bases remaining between them. CDR3: CASSQFTEYSTEAFF. The CDR3 DNA reads TGCGCCAGCAGCCAATTCACGGAGTATAGCACTGAAGCTTTCTTT.

The chain couples TRBV18 to TRBJ1-1; D gene ambiguous. The CDR3 contains 13 residues. Trimming removed 5 bases at V and 6 bases at J, with 13 bases between. The V gene's germline CDR1 is KGHSH and CDR2 LQKENI. The CDR3 here is CASSYGEVAEAFF. In nucleotides, the CDR3 is TGTGCCAGCTCATATGGGGAGGTGGCTGAAGCTTTCTTT. Looking up the rest from reference TRBV18 and TRBJ1-1 gives the full variable domain: NAGVMQNPRHLVRRRGQEARLRCSPMKGHSHVYWYRQLPEEGLKFMVYLQKENIIDESGMPKERFSAEFPKEGPSILRIQQVVRGDSAAYFCASSYGEVAEAFFGQGTRLTVV.

The chain combines TRBV28 with TRBJ2-6; 7 bases map to TRBD1. Germline CDR1 reads MDHEN; CDR2 reads SYDVKM. CDR3 length: 17 amino acids. Unmatched junction bases numbered 9, after V lost 5 bases and J lost 2 bases. Here the CDR3 reads CASSETGVWTGANVLTF. As DNA, the CDR3 is TGTGCCAGCAGTGAAACAGGGGTTTGGACTGGGGCCAACGTCCTGACTTTC.

The V gene is TRBV7-9, the J gene TRBJ1-4; TRBD1 matches 10 bases. The germline V gene encodes CDR1 SEHNR and CDR2 FQNEAQ (reference sequence). This CDR3 has 17 residues. V lost 5 bases and J lost 2; bases outside the gene matches: 8. The CDR3 region has the DNA TGTGCCAGCAGCCGGGGGACAGGGGACGGGACTAATGAAAAACTGTTTTTT. Its translation is CASSRGTGDGTNEKLFF.

The chain couples TRBV30 to TRBJ2-7; D not certain. The CDR3 consists of 16 residues. V was shortened by 2 bases and J by 0 bases, with 17 bases between the two germline ends. The germline gives CDR1 GTSNPN, CDR2 SVGIG (reference sequence). The CDR3 coding sequence is TGTGCCTGGAGTCCCCCATACATAAGGAGCTCCTACGAGCAGTACTTC. Its translation is CAWSPPYIRSSYEQYF.

This rearrangement joins TRBV4-3 to TRBJ2-3; 12 positions agree with TRBD2. The CDR3 runs to 17 residues. Germline assignment: CDR1 LGHNA and CDR2 YSLEER. J lost 6 bases, V lost 5 bases, and 12 bases had no gene match. DNA for the CDR3: TGCGCCAGCAGCGACGGGCTAGCGGGGGGGCAGGGGGATACGCAGTATTTT. This encodes CASSDGLAGGQGDTQYF.

The J gene is TRBJ2-7, the V gene TRBV9, with 7 bases matching TRBD2. Per germline, CDR1 SGDLS and CDR2 YYNGEE. V was pared by 4 bases and J by 1 base, with 5 bases of the junction left unmatched. CDR3 length equals 14 residues. DNA of the CDR3: TGTGCCAGCAGCCCTCTAGCGGATTCCTACGAGCAGTACTTC. Amino acids: CASSPLADSYEQYF.